One and the same sample provided the 5 T cell receptor beta chains below, sequenced in a study of T cell responses to AZD1222 COVID-19 vaccine. Generated by immunoSEQ multiplex PCR, the TCRdb table keeps only in-frame clones and is missing some. Here the sample spans some 120,000 clones, roughly nine tenths being singletons. Material: peripheral blood, obtained 28 days after the second AZD1222 dose. The origin of the receptors is an adult who received the AZD1222 COVID-19 vaccine.

V and J are TRBV11-2 and TRBJ1-5; possible D gene TRBD1, 5 bases. The V end lost 4 bases, the J end lost 4 bases, and 11 bases lay between the germline ends. Germline V gene sequence: CDR1 SGHAT, CDR2 FQNNGV. The CDR3 runs 14 residues. The CDR3 DNA is TGTGCCAGCAGCTCCAGGGTTACGAATCAGCCCCAGCATTTT. It yields the protein CASSSRVTNQPQHF.

The CDR3 sequence: CASSEERTKYGYTF. The CDR3 bases are TGTGCCAGCAGTGAAGAAAGGACAAAGTATGGCTACACCTTC. The V and J genes are TRBV6-1 and TRBJ1-2; possibly TRBD1 for D (5 bases). The ends were cut back, 1 base at V and 5 bases at J, with 11 bases in the middle. Germline CDR1 reads MNHNS; CDR2 reads SASEGT. The length of the CDR3 is 14 residues.

This chain joins TRBV9 and TRBJ1-1, with 8 positions matching TRBD1. V lost 3 bases to trimming and J lost 2 bases; unmatched junction nucleotides: 9. The V gene's germline CDR1 is SGDLS and CDR2 YYNGEE. The CDR3 covers 16 residues. CDR3 in amino acids: CASSATGEGRNTEAFF. The CDR3 DNA reads TGTGCCAGCAGCGCGACAGGGGAAGGACGAAACACTGAAGCTTTCTTT. Together with reference TRBV9 and TRBJ1-1, the CDR3 gives the full variable domain: DSGVTQTPKHLITATGQRVTLRCSPRSGDLSVYWYQQSLDQGLQFLIQYYNGEERAKGNILERFSAQQFPDLHSELNLSSLELGDSALYFCASSATGEGRNTEAFFGQGTRLTVV.

The chain is built from TRBV12-5 and TRBJ2-7; no clear D. Between the trimmed V and J ends, which lost 0 bases and 3 bases, there was a span of 15 bases. The V gene's germline CDR1 is LGHNT and CDR2 FRNRAP. This CDR3 contains 16 residues. This CDR3 is CASGLVQLGRFYEQYF. For the CDR3, the DNA is TGTGCTAGTGGTTTGGTACAATTAGGACGGTTCTACGAGCAGTACTTC.

This clone appeared once. This rearrangement joins TRBV24-1 to TRBJ1-6; no clear D gene. This CDR3 contains 14 residues. Germline V lookup: CDR1 KGHDR, CDR2 SFDVKD. Trimming left V 4 bases short and J 2 bases short, with 5 bases between. The CDR3 reads CATSDRPYNSPLHF. The CDR3 DNA reads TGTGCCACCAGTGACCGTCCCTATAATTCACCCCTCCACTTT.